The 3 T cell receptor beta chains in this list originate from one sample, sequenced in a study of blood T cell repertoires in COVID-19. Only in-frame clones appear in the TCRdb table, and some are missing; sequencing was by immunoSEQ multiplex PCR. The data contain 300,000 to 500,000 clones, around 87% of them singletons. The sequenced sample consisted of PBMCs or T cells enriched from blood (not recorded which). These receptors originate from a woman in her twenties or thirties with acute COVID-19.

In DNA form, the CDR3 reads TGTGCCAGCAGTTTCCGAGGACTATACTCCTACGAGCAGTACTTC. This translates into CASSFRGLYSYEQYF. V is TRBV11-1 and J is TRBJ2-7, with D perhaps matching TRBD2 (6 bases). Per the germline V gene, CDR1 is SGHAT and CDR2 is FQDESV (reference sequence). The V and J ends lost 6 bases and 0 bases respectively, with 15 bases between them. CDR3 size: 15 residues.

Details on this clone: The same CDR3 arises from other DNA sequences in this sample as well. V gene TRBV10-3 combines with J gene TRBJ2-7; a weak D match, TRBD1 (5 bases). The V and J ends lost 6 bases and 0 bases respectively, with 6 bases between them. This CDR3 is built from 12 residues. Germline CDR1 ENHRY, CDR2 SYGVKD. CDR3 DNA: TGTGCCATCAGGGACACCTCCTACGAGCAGTACTTC. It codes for CAIRDTSYEQYF.

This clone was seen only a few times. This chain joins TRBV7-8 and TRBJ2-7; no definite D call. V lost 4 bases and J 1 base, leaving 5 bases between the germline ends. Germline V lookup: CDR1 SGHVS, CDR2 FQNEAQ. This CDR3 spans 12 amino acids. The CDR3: CASSSLSYEQYF. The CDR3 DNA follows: TGTGCCAGCAGCTCCCTGTCCTACGAGCAGTACTTC.